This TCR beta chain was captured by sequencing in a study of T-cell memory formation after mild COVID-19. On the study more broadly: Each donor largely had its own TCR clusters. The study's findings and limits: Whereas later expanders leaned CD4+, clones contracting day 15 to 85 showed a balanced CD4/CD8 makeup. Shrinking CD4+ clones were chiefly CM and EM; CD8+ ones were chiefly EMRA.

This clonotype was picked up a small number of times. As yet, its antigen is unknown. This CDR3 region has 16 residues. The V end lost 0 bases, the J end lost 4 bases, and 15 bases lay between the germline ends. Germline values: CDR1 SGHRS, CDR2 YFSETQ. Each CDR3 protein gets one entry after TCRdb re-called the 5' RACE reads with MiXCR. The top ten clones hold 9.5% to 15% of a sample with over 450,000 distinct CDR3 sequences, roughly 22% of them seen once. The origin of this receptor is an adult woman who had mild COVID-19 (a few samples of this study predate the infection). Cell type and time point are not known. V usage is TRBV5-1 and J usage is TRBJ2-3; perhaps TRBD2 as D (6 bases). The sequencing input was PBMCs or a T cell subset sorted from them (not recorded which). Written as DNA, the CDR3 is TGCGCCAGCAGCTTGGACGCGGGGAGAACCGCAGATACGCAGTATTTT. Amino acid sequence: CASSLDAGRTADTQYF.